The rows below give T cell receptor beta chains drawn from one sample of a study of cytomegalovirus exposure and HLA in healthy donors. The assay was immunoSEQ multiplex PCR, and TCRdb's table has in-frame clones only and misses some. The data contain about 140,000 clones, about 74% of them singletons. The sample was PBMCs. The receptor set was obtained from a man aged 30 to 39 in good health and CMV-seronegative. The CDR3 runs from the conserved cysteine through the conserved F or W. A D gene is named only where the DNA matches it firmly. Clone size, where shown, is once, few, many, or a class for clones that have expanded.

CDR3 DNA,CDR3 protein,J gene,D gene,V gene,CDR3 length,clone size
TGTGCCAGCAGCAAAACAGGGGGCGCGTCCTACGAGCAGTACTTC,CASSKTGGASYEQYF,TRBJ2-7,TRBD1,TRBV6-1,15,-
TGTGCCAGCAGCTCCCCCGGGACTAGCCTGACAGATACGCAGTATTTT,CASSSPGTSLTDTQYF,TRBJ2-3,TRBD2,TRBV5-4,16,-
TGTGCCAGCAGTGAACGAAGAGTCTCTCTCGGCGGTGCTAGCACAGATACGCAGTATTTT,CASSERRVSLGGASTDTQYF,TRBJ2-3,-,TRBV6-1,20,-
TGTGCCAGCTCACCACCAAGCGGGAACGCCGCAGAGACCCAGTACTTC,CASSPPSGNAAETQYF,TRBJ2-5,TRBD2,TRBV18,16,-
TGTGCCAGCAGTTTACTAGCGGGAGGGCCCGGAGAGACCCAGTACTTC,CASSLLAGGPGETQYF,TRBJ2-5,TRBD2,TRBV28,16,-
TGTGTCACTCGGGAGCACTCCTACGAGCAGTACTTC,CVTREHSYEQYF,TRBJ2-7,-,TRBV30,12,-
TGTGCCAGCAGGTCACTAGCGGGAGGGTACGAGCAGTACTTC,CASRSLAGGYEQYF,TRBJ2-7,TRBD2,TRBV11-2,14,-
TGTGCCAGTAAAGCGACTAGCGGGGTATACAATGAGCAGTTCTTC,CASKATSGVYNEQFF,TRBJ2-1,TRBD2,TRBV19,15,-
TGTGCCAGCAGTGGATCAGGGGGCTTCTACAATGAGCAGTTCTTC,CASSGSGGFYNEQFF,TRBJ2-1,TRBD1,TRBV25-1,15,-
TGTGCCAGCAGAGGGACAGACCTAACACAAGAGACCCAGTACTTC,CASRGTDLTQETQYF,TRBJ2-5,TRBD1,TRBV5-6,15,-
TGTGCCAGCAGCGTAGCCCTGACTAGCATTGGCACAGATACGCAGTATTTT,CASSVALTSIGTDTQYF,TRBJ2-3,TRBD2,TRBV9,17,few
TGTGCCAGTAGATCCGACAGTTCGTATAGCAATCAGCCCCAGCATTTT,CASRSDSSYSNQPQHF,TRBJ1-5,-,TRBV19,16,-
TGTGCCATCTCGGACAGAACCTCCTACGAGCAGTACTTC,CAISDRTSYEQYF,TRBJ2-7,-,TRBV28,13,-
TGTGCCAGCAGTACAACAGGGTTACACACCGGGGAGCTGTTTTTT,CASSTTGLHTGELFF,TRBJ2-2,-,TRBV6-1,15,-
TGTGCCAGCGGACCGGGACAACCCTATGGCTACACCTTC,CASGPGQPYGYTF,TRBJ1-2,-,TRBV27,13,-
TGTGCCAGCAGCGCGAGGGAGGGGAGTAGCACAGATACGCAGTATTTT,CASSAREGSSTDTQYF,TRBJ2-3,TRBD2,TRBV9,16,-
TGTGCCAGCAGCCGGAGCAGCCCTGAACGAGGTGGCTACACCTTC,CASSRSSPERGGYTF,TRBJ1-2,-,TRBV2,15,-
TGCGCCAGCAGCCAAGATATAACAGGTTCTATCACTGAAGCTTTCTTT,CASSQDITGSITEAFF,TRBJ1-1,-,TRBV4-1,16,-
TGCAGTGCGGGCTCAGGGGAGCAGTACTTC,CSAGSGEQYF,TRBJ2-7,-,TRBV20-1,10,few
TGTGCCAGCAGTTTCCGGTCAGGGCATCAGCCCCAGCATTTT,CASSFRSGHQPQHF,TRBJ1-5,-,TRBV28,14,-
TGTGCCAGCAGCGAAGACAGGGGGCTTGGCTACACCTTC,CASSEDRGLGYTF,TRBJ1-2,TRBD1,TRBV13,13,once
TGTGCCAGCAGCTCAGTGGGACAGGGGGCATTTGACACTGAAGCTTTCTTT,CASSSVGQGAFDTEAFF,TRBJ1-1,TRBD1,TRBV11-2,17,few